Listed here are 12 T cell receptor beta chains from one sample, sequenced in a study of blood T cell repertoires in COVID-19. Clones were sequenced by immunoSEQ multiplex PCR, and TCRdb holds only the in-frame ones, with some missing. The table lists over 250,000 clones, approximately 85% of them singletons. Sequenced input: peripheral blood. These receptors originate from a man aged 45-65 years with active or convalescent COVID-19.

CDR3 region: CASSFMEDEQFF. The CDR3 DNA follows: TGCGCCAGCAGCTTCATGGAGGATGAGCAGTTCTTC. The chain is built from TRBV5-1 and TRBJ2-1; TRBD2 might be the D (5 bases). The V end lost 2 bases, the J end lost 8 bases, and 8 bases lay between the germline ends. Germline V gene lookup returns CDR1 SGHRS and CDR2 YFSETQ. This CDR3 has 12 amino acids. The complete variable domain, with remaining parts taken from reference TRBV5-1 and TRBJ2-1, reads KAGVTQTPRYLIKTRGQQVTLSCSPISGHRSVSWYQQTPGQGLQFLFEYFSETQRNKGNFPGRFSGRQFSNSRSEMNVSTLELGDSALYLCASSFMEDEQFFGPGTRLTVL.

The chain carries TRBV25-1 and TRBJ2-1, with TRBD2 identical over 11 bases. Germline assignment: CDR1 MGHDK and CDR2 SYGVNS. CDR3 size: 17 residues. With V trimmed by 4 bases and J by 7 bases, 12 bases remained unmatched. The CDR3 DNA is TGTGCCAGCAGTGGGGGAGGTAGCGGGAGGGCCGAGAATGAGCAGTTCTTC. Protein product: CASSGGGSGRAENEQFF.

The genes are TRBV5-1 and TRBJ1-5; D is uncertain. This CDR3 spans 17 amino acids. Germline V lookup: CDR1 SGHRS, CDR2 YFSETQ. The ends were cut back, 0 bases at V and 0 bases at J, with 13 bases in the middle. Written as DNA, the CDR3 is TGCGCCAGCAGCTTGGGCGGCCCCATGTCTAGCAATCAGCCCCAGCATTTT. Translation: CASSLGGPMSSNQPQHF.

The chain recombines TRBV5-1 with TRBJ1-2; 9 bases map to TRBD1. The CDR3 is 13 amino acids. Unmatched junction bases numbered 5, after V lost 7 bases and J lost 4 bases. The germline V gene has CDR1 SGHRS and CDR2 YFSETQ. The chain's CDR3 is CASGTGGAYGYTF. The DNA of the CDR3 is TGCGCCAGCGGTACAGGGGGCGCCTATGGCTACACCTTC. The full variable domain, rest sourced from reference TRBV5-1 and TRBJ1-2, is KAGVTQTPRYLIKTRGQQVTLSCSPISGHRSVSWYQQTPGQGLQFLFEYFSETQRNKGNFPGRFSGRQFSNSRSEMNVSTLELGDSALYLCASGTGGAYGYTFGSGTRLTVV.

The genes are TRBV10-3 and TRBJ1-2; D perhaps matches TRBD1 (5 bases). V lost 6 bases, J lost 1 base, and 18 bases lay in between. CDR1 ENHRY and CDR2 SYGVKD come from the germline V gene. This CDR3 is built from 16 residues. The CDR3 DNA is TGTGCCATCAGGGCCATGGGGGGGACGTTTAACTATGGCTACACCTTC. Residues: CAIRAMGGTFNYGYTF.

This clone was seen many times. This chain connects TRBV11-2 to TRBJ1-3; D ambiguous. Germline lookup yields CDR1 SGHAT and CDR2 FQNNGV. The CDR3 contains 16 residues. Trimming pared 2 bases from V and 4 bases from J, leaving 15 bases between. CDR3: CASSLSLSARGNTIYF. The CDR3 DNA sequence: TGTGCCAGCAGCTTAAGTCTGTCCGCGCGCGGAAACACCATATATTTT.

The V call is TRBV7-9, the J call TRBJ2-1; weak D call: TRBD2 (6 bases). V was trimmed by 6 bases and J by 5 bases, leaving 20 bases between them. The CDR3 sequence is 16 residues long. Per the germline V gene, CDR1 is SEHNR and CDR2 is FQNEAQ (reference sequence). This CDR3 is CASRSWVGSDDNEQFF. For the CDR3, the DNA is TGTGCCAGCAGATCATGGGTCGGGAGTGACGACAATGAGCAGTTCTTC.

There are a few counts of this clone. The chain has TRBV12-3 or TRBV12-4 and TRBJ2-7; no clear D. Deletions cut 4 bases from V and 8 bases from J, with 9 bases between. The CDR3 extends over 11 amino acids. In DNA, the CDR3 is TGTGCCAGCAGTTCAAGCCCCCAGCAGTACTTC. Translating it yields CASSSSPQQYF.

V usage is TRBV7-9 and J usage is TRBJ1-1; 8 bases map to TRBD1. The V gene's germline CDR1 is SEHNR and CDR2 FQNEAQ (reference sequence). The CDR3 is 13 residues long. V dropped 4 bases and J dropped 5; count of bases not matched to a gene: 3. CDR3 in amino acids: CASSSRTGTEAFF. The CDR3 region has the DNA TGTGCCAGCAGCTCTCGGACAGGGACTGAAGCTTTCTTT.

CDR3 coding DNA: TGTGCCAGCAGCGTAGGAGACGGAGCTAACTATGGCTACACCTTC. It yields the protein CASSVGDGANYGYTF. The rearrangement uses TRBV9 and TRBJ1-2, with D unclear. Germline-derived CDR1 and CDR2 are SGDLS and YYNGEE. This CDR3 spans 15 amino acids. Between the trimmed V and J ends, which lost 0 bases and 0 bases, there was a span of 9 bases.

This chain uses TRBV5-4 with TRBJ2-1, with 8 bases lining up with TRBD2. CDR1 is SGHNT and CDR2 is YYREEE in the germline V gene (reference sequence). The length of the CDR3 is 14 residues. The junction had 5 bases not matched to a gene; V was cut back by 0 bases and J by 9 bases. Here the CDR3 DNA reads TGTGCCAGCAGCTTGGCGGGAGGGCCAGGTGAGCAGTTCTTC. This codes for CASSLAGGPGEQFF.

The V call is TRBV7-2, the J call TRBJ2-1, with 9 nucleotides matching TRBD2. This CDR3 spans 19 amino acids. With 1 base clipped from V and 7 bases from J, the junction kept 17 bases outside the gene matches. Germline values: CDR1 SGHTA, CDR2 FQGNSA. The CDR3 nucleotides read TGTGCCAGCAGCTTAGTTCCCCCTGGGTGGAGCGGGAGGTATAATGAGCAGTTCTTC. Its protein is CASSLVPPGWSGRYNEQFF.